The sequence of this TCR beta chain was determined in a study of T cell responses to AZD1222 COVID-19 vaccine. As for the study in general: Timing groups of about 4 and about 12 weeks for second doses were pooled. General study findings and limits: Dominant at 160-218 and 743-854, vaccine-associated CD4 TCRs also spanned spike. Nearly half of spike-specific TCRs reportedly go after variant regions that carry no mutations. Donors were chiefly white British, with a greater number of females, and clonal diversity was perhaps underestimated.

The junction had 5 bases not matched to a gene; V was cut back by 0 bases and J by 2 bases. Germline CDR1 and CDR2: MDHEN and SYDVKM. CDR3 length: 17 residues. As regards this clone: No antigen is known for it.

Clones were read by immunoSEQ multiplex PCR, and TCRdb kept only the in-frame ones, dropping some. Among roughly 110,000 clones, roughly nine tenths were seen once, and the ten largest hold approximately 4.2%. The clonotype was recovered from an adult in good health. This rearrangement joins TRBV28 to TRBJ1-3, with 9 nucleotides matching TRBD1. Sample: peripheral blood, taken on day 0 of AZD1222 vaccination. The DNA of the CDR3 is TGTGCCAGCAGTTTATGGGGACAGGGACGAACTGGAAACACCATATATTTT. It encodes CASSLWGQGRTGNTIYF.